These 30 T cell receptor beta chains originate from one sample sequenced in a study of cytomegalovirus exposure and HLA in healthy donors. 60 Vbeta and 13 Jbeta primers were used in PCR. Here immunoSEQ multiplex PCR was the method, and the copy in TCRdb shows in-frame clones only, minus some. The table shows around 160,000 clones, with roughly 84% occurring only once. Sequenced input: PBMCs. These receptors all stem from a woman under 30 in good health and CMV-seronegative.

This chain joins TRBV18 and TRBJ1-1, with TRBD1 matching 8 bases. The CDR3 has 16 amino acids. The J segment lost 3 bases and the V segment lost 3 bases, leaving 9 bases of the junction unmatched. Per germline, CDR1 KGHSH and CDR2 LQKENI. The CDR3 loop is CASSPSRTGTYTEAFF. The CDR3 bases are TGTGCCAGCTCACCCTCCAGGACAGGGACGTACACTGAAGCTTTCTTT.

This chain joins TRBV7-8 and TRBJ1-2; weak D call: TRBD1 (5 bases). Germline loops: CDR1 SGHVS, CDR2 FQNEAQ. The germline V and J ends were trimmed by 5 bases and 4 bases, with 17 bases remaining between them. The CDR3 consists of 15 residues. In DNA, the CDR3 is TGTGCCAGCAGCCCTGAACCGGTGACAGCCTATGGCTACACCTTC. It codes for CASSPEPVTAYGYTF.

The chain recombines TRBV30 with TRBJ1-2, with 7 bases identical to TRBD1. Germline V gene sequence: CDR1 GTSNPN, CDR2 SVGIG (reference sequence). With V trimmed by 4 bases and J by 0 bases, 8 bases remained unmatched. The CDR3 is 15 amino acids. In nucleotides, the CDR3 is TGTGCCTGGATACGGACAGGCCAGACTAACTATGGCTACACCTTC. Its translation: CAWIRTGQTNYGYTF.

The chain couples TRBV2 to TRBJ2-1; no firm D call. This CDR3 region has 14 residues. Trimming removed 10 bases from V and 7 bases from J, with 20 bases in between. Germline V lookup: CDR1 SNHLY, CDR2 FYNNEI. The CDR3 region is CATIAPTTANEQFF. The DNA of the CDR3 is TGTGCCACTATAGCCCCCACCACTGCAAATGAGCAGTTCTTC.

The genes are TRBV11-2 and TRBJ2-7; weak D call: TRBD1 (6 bases). Germline V gene lookup returns CDR1 SGHAT and CDR2 FQNNGV. Trimming left V 5 bases short and J 1 base short, with 18 bases between. CDR3 length equals 16 residues. CDR3 amino acids: CASSLGGQGSSYEQYF. DNA of the CDR3: TGTGCCAGCAGCCTTGGGGGTCAGGGGTCATCCTACGAGCAGTACTTC.

The genes are TRBV11-2 and TRBJ1-6; D uncertain. The CDR3 totals 12 residues. Trimming stripped 5 bases from V and 7 bases from J, with 6 bases between. The germline V gene has CDR1 SGHAT and CDR2 FQNNGV. This CDR3 is CASSAANSPLHF. In DNA, the CDR3 is TGTGCCAGCAGCGCCGCGAATTCACCCCTCCACTTT.

The chain links TRBV9 to TRBJ1-6; D remains unclear. V was cut by 0 bases and J by 10 bases, with 11 bases left in between. Germline V gene data show CDR1 as SGDLS and CDR2 as YYNGEE. The CDR3 has 14 amino acids. This CDR3 is CASSVGDGRSPLHF. The CDR3 DNA follows: TGTGCCAGCAGCGTAGGTGACGGGAGATCACCCCTCCACTTT.

This rearrangement joins TRBV6-1 to TRBJ1-2; 7 bases map to TRBD1. The CDR3 length is 15 residues. V shed 4 bases, J shed 8 bases, and the junction held 13 bases outside the gene matches. Germline CDR1 is MNHNS and CDR2 is SASEGT. CDR3 sequence (DNA): TGTGCCAGCAGTGTCAGGGACAGCACCCATTACGGCTACACCTTC. This gives the protein CASSVRDSTHYGYTF.

This chain joins TRBV6-1 and TRBJ1-1; no definite D call. CDR1 and CDR2 (germline): MNHNS, SASEGT. The CDR3 has 13 residues. Trimming removed 6 bases at V and 0 bases at J, with 8 bases between. Written as DNA, the CDR3 is TGTGCCAGCAGGGGGAGACTGAACACTGAAGCTTTCTTT. Its translation: CASRGRLNTEAFF.

The chain combines TRBV11-2 with TRBJ2-7; 8 bases fit TRBD1. The CDR3 runs to 15 residues. Unmatched junction bases numbered 5, after V lost 2 bases and J lost 2 bases. The germline gives CDR1 SGHAT, CDR2 FQNNGV. The CDR3 loop is CASSLYSQGAYEQYF. CDR3 nucleotides: TGTGCCAGCAGCTTATACTCACAGGGGGCCTACGAGCAGTACTTC.

The chain recombines TRBV7-2 with TRBJ1-2, with 8 bases fitting TRBD1. The germline V gene has CDR1 SGHTA and CDR2 FQGNSA. Trimming cost V 2 bases and J 6 bases; bases outside gene matches: 8. The CDR3 totals 15 residues. The CDR3 spells CASSLWGAGGNGYTF. The CDR3 nucleotides read TGTGCCAGCAGCTTATGGGGGGCAGGGGGCAATGGCTACACCTTC.

This chain joins TRBV11-2 and TRBJ2-1; D unresolved. The CDR3 consists of 12 residues. Trimming shortened V by 5 bases and J by 8 bases, and 10 bases separated the two germline ends. The germline gives CDR1 SGHAT, CDR2 FQNNGV. CDR3 protein: CASSRLGYEQFF. DNA for the CDR3: TGTGCCAGCAGCCGGCTCGGGTATGAGCAGTTCTTC. Variable domain in full (rest from reference TRBV11-2 and TRBJ2-1): EAGVAQSPRYKIIEKRQSVAFWCNPISGHATLYWYQQILGQGPKLLIQFQNNGVVDDSQLPKDRFSAERLKGVDSTLKIQPAKLEDSAVYLCASSRLGYEQFFGPGTRLTVL.

This clone was seen just once. The same CDR3 arises from other DNA sequences in this sample as well. This chain joins TRBV9 and TRBJ1-1; no reliable D call. Trimming shortened V by 0 bases and J by 0 bases, and 9 bases separated the two germline ends. CDR3 length: 15 amino acids. Germline CDR1 SGDLS, CDR2 YYNGEE. The CDR3 protein is CASSVGGGMNTEAFF. The CDR3 DNA is TGTGCCAGCAGCGTAGGAGGAGGAATGAACACTGAAGCTTTCTTT.

The V call is TRBV9, the J call TRBJ1-1; D is ambiguous. Trimming pared 6 bases from V and 1 base from J, leaving 10 bases between. The CDR3 runs to 13 residues. Germline V gene data show CDR1 as SGDLS and CDR2 as YYNGEE. Here the CDR3 reads CASTRLANTEAFF. CDR3 bases: TGTGCCAGCACACGACTTGCGAACACTGAAGCTTTCTTT.

This sequence joins TRBV13 and TRBJ2-5, with 9 bases identical to TRBD1. This CDR3 contains 15 residues. The V and J ends lost 4 bases and 2 bases, in that order; junction bases with no gene match: 5. From germline, CDR1 is PRHDT and CDR2 FYEKMQ (reference sequence). The CDR3 DNA follows: TGTGCCAGCAGCTCCCCCGGGACAGGGCAAGAGACCCAGTACTTC. Protein: CASSSPGTGQETQYF.

V and J are TRBV6-5 and TRBJ1-4, with D perhaps matching TRBD1 (5 bases). Germline V gives CDR1 MNHEY, CDR2 SVGAGI. The CDR3 is made up of 14 amino acids. V lost 5 bases, J lost 8 bases, and 15 bases lay in between. CDR3 coding DNA: TGTGCCAGCAGTGATCGGCAGGGAGGGGAAAAACTGTTTTTT. It codes for CASSDRQGGEKLFF.

The sample holds one count of this clone. J is TRBJ1-1 and V is TRBV11-2; a weak D match, TRBD1 (5 bases). V was shortened by 1 base and J by 4 bases, with 10 bases between the two germline ends. The CDR3 is 14 residues long. Germline V gene lookup returns CDR1 SGHAT and CDR2 FQNNGV. CDR3 in DNA: TGTGCCAGCAGCTTAGGGGGGGGTAGCACTGAAGCTTTCTTT. Translating gives CASSLGGGSTEAFF.

DNA of the CDR3: TGTGCCAGCAGCTCCGTCCGGTTCTATGGCTACACCTTC. It codes for CASSSVRFYGYTF. The chain links TRBV11-2 to TRBJ1-2; D is uncertain. Germline V gene sequence: CDR1 SGHAT, CDR2 FQNNGV. The CDR3 contains 13 residues. V gave up 4 bases and J gave up 4 bases, with 10 bases separating them.

In this sample, this clone turned up once. The V gene is TRBV28, the J gene TRBJ2-5; 7 bases are shared with TRBD2. The assigned J gene may be wrong: the sequence end matches TRBJ2-7 better. This CDR3 comprises 12 residues. Germline CDR1 MDHEN, CDR2 SYDVKM. CDR3: CASCGSVAEQYF. In DNA, the CDR3 is TGTGCCAGCTGCGGGAGCGTCGCCGAGCAGTACTTC.

With respect to this clone: A junction end diverges from the germline sequence, so it may reflect a read error. This chain links TRBV7-9 with TRBJ1-1; 7 bases map to TRBD1. Germline V gene lookup returns CDR1 SEHNR and CDR2 FQNEAQ (reference sequence). CDR3 length equals 17 residues. CDR3 loop: CSSSLGFSGGKDTEAFF. The CDR3 DNA is TGTTCCAGCAGCTTGGGGTTTTCAGGGGGTAAGGACACTGAAGCTTTCTTT.

The chain uses TRBV5-1 and TRBJ1-2; unclear D gene. V dropped 4 bases and J dropped 0 bases, with 13 bases sitting between them. CDR3 length equals 15 residues. The germline V gene has CDR1 SGHRS and CDR2 YFSETQ. CDR3: CASSLSLGANYGYTF. CDR3 DNA: TGCGCCAGCAGCCTTTCGCTGGGAGCTAACTATGGCTACACCTTC.

The table lists this clone with a few counts. This chain connects TRBV2 to TRBJ2-5; TRBD1 aligns across 8 bases. After removal of 9 bases from V and 4 bases from J, the junction contained 4 bases not matched to a gene. Germline CDR1 is SNHLY and CDR2 is FYNNEI. The CDR3 length is 12 residues. The CDR3 sequence is CASRDRGETQYF. CDR3 sequence (DNA): TGTGCCAGTCGAGACAGGGGAGAGACCCAGTACTTC.

This clone is a singleton in its sample. V gene TRBV7-9 combines with J gene TRBJ1-1, with 8 bases aligning to TRBD1. Germline-derived CDR1 and CDR2 are SEHNR and FQNEAQ (reference sequence). V gave up 5 bases and J gave up 11 bases; unmatched junction bases: 13. The CDR3 covers 14 residues. DNA of the CDR3: TGTGCCAGCAGCGCCACAGGGGGAGACGCGAAGGCTTTCTTT. This gives the protein CASSATGGDAKAFF.

The chain is built from TRBV5-1 and TRBJ2-1; 12 nucleotides align to TRBD1. Germline V gene lookup returns CDR1 SGHRS and CDR2 YFSETQ. CDR3 length equals 17 residues. Losses at the gene ends were 4 bases for V and 7 bases for J; bases not matched to a gene: 12. The CDR3 protein is CASSPGTGGYRLNEQFF. As DNA, the CDR3 is TGCGCCAGCAGCCCGGGGACAGGGGGCTACCGACTTAATGAGCAGTTCTTC.

The chain couples TRBV7-9 to TRBJ1-4, with a tentative D call TRBD1 (6 bases). Germline V lookup: CDR1 SEHNR, CDR2 FQNEAQ (reference sequence). With 6 bases removed from V and 7 bases from J, the gap between germline ends came to 15 bases. This CDR3 region has 14 residues. This chain's CDR3 is CASRPGGGPEKLFF. The CDR3 DNA sequence: TGTGCCAGCAGACCCGGGGGGGGGCCTGAAAAACTGTTTTTT.

Remarks on this clone: The sample contains more than one DNA sequence encoding this CDR3. The rearrangement links TRBV30 to TRBJ1-5; no clear D gene. Germline assignment: CDR1 GTSNPN and CDR2 SVGIG (reference sequence). There are 14 residues in the CDR3. Trimming stripped 1 base from V and 1 base from J, with 8 bases between. The CDR3, as DNA: TGTGCCTGGAGTGGAGGAGACAGCAATCAGCCCCAGCATTTT. Translating gives CAWSGGDSNQPQHF.

The chain employs TRBV4-1 and TRBJ2-3, with 11 bases fitting TRBD2. J gave up 5 bases and V 1 base, and 8 bases lay outside the gene matches. This CDR3 spans 17 amino acids. Germline values: CDR1 MGHRA, CDR2 YSYEKL. The CDR3 protein is CASSQGRSGGAGDTQYF. CDR3 DNA: TGCGCCAGCAGCCAAGGCCGTAGCGGGGGGGCGGGAGATACGCAGTATTTT.

The chain combines TRBV18 with TRBJ1-2; TRBD1 might be the D (5 bases). This CDR3 region has 14 residues. The germline V gene has CDR1 KGHSH and CDR2 LQKENI. The V gene lost 4 bases and the J gene lost 6 bases, with 15 bases spanning the gap. The CDR3: CASSLNRQEDGYTF. The CDR3 DNA is TGTGCCAGCTCACTTAACAGGCAAGAGGATGGCTACACCTTC.

The genes are TRBV11-2 and TRBJ2-7, with no clear D. V lost 1 base, J lost 6 bases, and 7 bases lay in between. CDR1 SGHAT and CDR2 FQNNGV come from the germline V gene. There are 12 residues in the CDR3. The CDR3 sequence is CASSLVSSEQYF. CDR3 coding DNA: TGTGCCAGCAGCTTAGTGTCATCCGAGCAGTACTTC.

This clone occurred once. This chain joins TRBV7-2 and TRBJ1-4; D not certain. This CDR3 has 15 amino acids. The V end lost 1 base, the J end lost 0 bases, and 6 bases lay between the germline ends. CDR1 is SGHTA and CDR2 is FQGNSA in the germline V gene. The CDR3 spells CASSLGATTNEKLFF. The DNA for the CDR3 is TGTGCCAGCAGCTTAGGAGCGACAACTAATGAAAAACTGTTTTTT. Complete variable domain (other parts from reference TRBV7-2 and TRBJ1-4): GAGVSQSPSNKVTEKGKDVELRCDPISGHTALYWYRQSLGQGLEFLIYFQGNSAPDKSGLPSDRFSAERTGGSVSTLTIQRTQQEDSAVYLCASSLGATTNEKLFFGSGTQLSVL.